This TCR beta chain comes out of a study of T cell changes during pregnancy in multiple sclerosis. Germline V gives CDR1 SQVTM, CDR2 ANQGSEA. The CDR3 runs 13 residues. The V gene lost 0 bases and the J gene lost 4 bases, with 9 bases spanning the gap. Repertoires were generated with immunoSEQ multiplex PCR, while TCRdb's copy carries only in-frame clones and drops some. Here the sample spans about 39,000 clones, approximately 92% being singletons. This TCR derives from a female donor with multiple sclerosis, enrolled in a pregnancy study. The sequences come from CD8+ T cells from peripheral blood mononuclear cells, collected before pregnancy. The chain carries TRBV29-1 and TRBJ1-2; possibly TRBD1 for D (5 bases). For the CDR3, the DNA is TGCAGCGTTGAAGACCAGGGCCTCTATGGCTACACCTTC. This codes for CSVEDQGLYGYTF. Looking up the rest from reference TRBV29-1 and TRBJ1-2 gives the full variable domain: SAVISQKPSRDICQRGTSLTIQCQVDSQVTMMFWYRQQPGQSLTLIATANQGSEATYESGFVIDKFPISRPNLTFSTLTVSNMSPEDSSIYLCSVEDQGLYGYTFGSGTRLTVV.